Shown below are 3 T cell receptor beta chains from a single sample sequenced in a study of cytomegalovirus exposure and HLA in healthy donors. The PCR contained 60 Vbeta and 13 Jbeta primers. Assay used: immunoSEQ multiplex PCR; TCRdb lists only in-frame clones, some missing. The repertoire holds roughly 110,000 clones, with 71% as singletons. Specimen: PBMCs. Receptors were obtained from a female donor in good health and CMV-seronegative.

There are a few counts of this clone. The chain joins TRBV2 to TRBJ1-5, with 10 bases aligning to TRBD1. V was pared by 11 bases and J by 6 bases, with 4 bases of the junction left unmatched. The germline gives CDR1 SNHLY, CDR2 FYNNEI. The CDR3 extends over 12 amino acids. The CDR3 here is CAGRDRGQPQHF. For the CDR3, the DNA is TGTGCCGGACGGGACAGGGGTCAGCCCCAGCATTTT. Using reference TRBV2 and TRBJ1-5 for the parts outside the CDR3, the full variable domain is EPEVTQTPSHQVTQMGQEVILRCVPISNHLYFYWYRQILGQKVEFLVSFYNNEISEKSEIFDDQFSVERPDGSNFTLKIRSTKLEDSAMYFCAGRDRGQPQHFGDGTRLSIL.

The chain recombines TRBV28 with TRBJ2-5; D ambiguous. This CDR3 region has 12 residues. Germline V gene sequence: CDR1 MDHEN, CDR2 SYDVKM. V was clipped by 6 bases and J by 4 bases, with 9 bases between them. CDR3 amino acids: CASRPLGETQYF. Here the CDR3 DNA reads TGTGCCAGCAGGCCCCTAGGAGAGACCCAGTACTTC.

V gene TRBV5-1 combines with J gene TRBJ2-1; 8 positions agree with TRBD1. The CDR3 runs 15 residues. V lost 0 bases to trimming and J lost 9 bases; unmatched junction nucleotides: 8. Germline values: CDR1 SGHRS, CDR2 YFSETQ. Here the CDR3 reads CASSLAIGQGAEQFF. The CDR3 bases are TGCGCCAGCAGCTTGGCGATCGGACAGGGCGCTGAGCAGTTCTTC. The whole variable domain, remainder taken from reference TRBV5-1 and TRBJ2-1, is KAGVTQTPRYLIKTRGQQVTLSCSPISGHRSVSWYQQTPGQGLQFLFEYFSETQRNKGNFPGRFSGRQFSNSRSEMNVSTLELGDSALYLCASSLAIGQGAEQFFGPGTRLTVL.